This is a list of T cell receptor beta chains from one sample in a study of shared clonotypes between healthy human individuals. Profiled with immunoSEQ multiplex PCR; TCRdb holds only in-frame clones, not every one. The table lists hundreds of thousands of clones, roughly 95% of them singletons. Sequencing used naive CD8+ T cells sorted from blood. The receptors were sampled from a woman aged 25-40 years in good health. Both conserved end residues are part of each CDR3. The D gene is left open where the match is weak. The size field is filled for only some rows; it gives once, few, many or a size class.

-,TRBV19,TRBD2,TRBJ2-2,CASSLSGRNTGELFF,TGTGCCAGTAGTCTGAGCGGGAGGAACACCGGGGAGCTGTTTTTT
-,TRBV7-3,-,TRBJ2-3,CASSLTGGLAVAPRTDTQYF,TGTGCCAGCAGCTTAACAGGGGGGCTAGCGGTAGCCCCTCGCACAGATACGCAGTATTTT
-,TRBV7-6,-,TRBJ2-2,CASSLGWNTGELFF,TGTGCCAGCAGCTTAGGATGGAACACCGGGGAGCTGTTTTTT
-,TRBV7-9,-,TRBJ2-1,CASSLVAQEQFF,TGTGCCAGCAGCTTAGTGGCCCAAGAGCAGTTCTTC
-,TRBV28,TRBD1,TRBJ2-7,CASSPTGAGGNEQYF,TGTGCCAGCAGTCCCACCGGGGCAGGGGGCAACGAGCAGTACTTC
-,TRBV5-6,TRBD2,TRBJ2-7,CASSSTGTNLYEQYF,TGTGCCAGCAGCTCAACCGGGACTAACCTCTACGAGCAGTACTTC
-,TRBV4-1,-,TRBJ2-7,CASSQGRASYEQYF,TGCGCCAGCAGCCAGGGACGGGCCTCCTACGAGCAGTACTTC
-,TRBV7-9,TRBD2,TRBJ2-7,CASSSESGARSSYEQYF,TGTGCCAGCAGCTCAGAAAGCGGGGCTAGGAGCTCCTACGAGCAGTACTTC
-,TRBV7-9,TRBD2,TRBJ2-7,CASSFLAGGPSYEQYF,TGTGCCAGCAGCTTCCTAGCGGGAGGGCCTTCCTACGAGCAGTACTTC
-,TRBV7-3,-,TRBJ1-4,CASSLLMANEKLFF,TGTGCCAGCAGCTTATTGATGGCTAATGAAAAACTGTTTTTT
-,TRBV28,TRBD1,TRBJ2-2,CASSPGAGGNNGELFF,TGTGCCAGCAGTCCCGGGGCAGGGGGAAATAACGGGGAGCTGTTTTTT
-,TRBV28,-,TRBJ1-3,CASSIRGLYRAHLLSGNTIYF,TGTGCCAGCAGTATACGCGGCCTATACAGGGCCCACCTGCTCTCTGGAAACACCATATATTTT
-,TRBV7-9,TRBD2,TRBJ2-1,CASSLTGGSNEQFF,TGTGCCAGCAGCTTAACGGGAGGTTCGAATGAGCAGTTCTTC
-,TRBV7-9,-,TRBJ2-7,CASTRAHEQYF,TGTGCCAGCACCCGCGCCCACGAGCAGTACTTC
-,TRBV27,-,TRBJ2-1,CASRILAGSSYNEQFF,TGTGCCAGCAGGATCTTAGCAGGGAGCTCCTACAATGAGCAGTTCTTC
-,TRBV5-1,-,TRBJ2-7,CASSSRGGAAQYF,TGCGCCAGCAGCTCCCGAGGGGGGGCGGCGCAGTACTTC
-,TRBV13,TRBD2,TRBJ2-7,CASSLGLAGGEQYF,TGTGCCAGCAGCCTCGGACTAGCGGGAGGGGAGCAGTACTTC
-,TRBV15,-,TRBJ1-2,CATSRRQDYGYTF,TGTGCCACCAGCAGGCGCCAGGACTATGGCTACACCTTC
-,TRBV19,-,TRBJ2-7,CASSPFDPHLEQYF,TGTGCCAGTAGTCCCTTCGACCCCCACCTGGAGCAGTACTTC
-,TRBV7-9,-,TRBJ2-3,CASSPMILLTDTQYF,TGTGCCAGCAGCCCCATGATACTACTCACAGATACGCAGTATTTT
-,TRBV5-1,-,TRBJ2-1,CASSLPTWDEQFF,TGCGCCAGCAGCCTACCAACGTGGGATGAGCAGTTCTTC
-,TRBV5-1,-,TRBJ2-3,CASSLAVRSTDTQYF,TGCGCCAGCAGCTTGGCGGTCAGAAGCACAGATACGCAGTATTTT
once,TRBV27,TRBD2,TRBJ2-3,CASSRPGLAGEDTQYF,TGTGCCAGCAGCCGACCGGGACTAGCGGGAGAAGATACGCAGTATTTT
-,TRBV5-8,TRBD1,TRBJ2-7,CASSLEQGVSYEQYF,TGTGCCAGCAGCTTGGAGCAGGGGGTATCCTACGAGCAGTACTTC
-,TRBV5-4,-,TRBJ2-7,CASSLGARIEQYF,TGTGCCAGCAGCTTAGGGGCGCGGATCGAGCAGTACTTC
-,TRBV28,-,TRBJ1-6,CASSLAGTSDHNSPLHF,TGTGCCAGCAGTTTAGCGGGGACTTCCGACCATAATTCACCCCTCCACTTT
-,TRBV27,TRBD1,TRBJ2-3,CASSLMGQGPDTQYF,TGTGCCAGCAGTTTAATGGGACAGGGGCCAGATACGCAGTATTTT
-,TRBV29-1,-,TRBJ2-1,CSVVWRPSYNEQFF,TGCAGCGTTGTGTGGAGGCCCTCCTACAATGAGCAGTTCTTC
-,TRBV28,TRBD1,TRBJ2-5,CASSLGGYRGRTQETQYF,TGTGCCAGCAGTTTGGGGGGTTACAGGGGGCGAACCCAAGAGACCCAGTACTTC
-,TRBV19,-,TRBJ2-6,CASSIVPGAGANVLTF,TGTGCCAGTAGTATAGTCCCAGGGGCTGGGGCCAACGTCCTGACTTTC
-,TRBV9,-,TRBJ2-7,CASSPGGSYEQYF,TGTGCCAGCAGCCCCGGGGGCTCCTACGAGCAGTACTTC
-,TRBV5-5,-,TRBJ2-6,CASSLRVSGANVLTF,TGTGCCAGCAGCTTGAGGGTCTCTGGGGCCAACGTCCTGACTTTC
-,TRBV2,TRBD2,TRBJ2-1,CASSESLAGYNEQFF,TGTGCCAGCAGTGAAAGTCTAGCGGGTTACAATGAGCAGTTCTTC
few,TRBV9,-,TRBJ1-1,CASSVGTGTEAFF,TGTGCCAGCAGCGTGGGAACAGGGACTGAAGCTTTCTTT
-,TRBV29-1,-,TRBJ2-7,CSAVGDEDYEQYF,TGCAGCGCCGTAGGGGACGAAGACTACGAGCAGTACTTC
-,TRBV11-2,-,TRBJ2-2,CASSRDWATGELFF,TGTGCCAGCAGCCGGGACTGGGCCACCGGGGAGCTGTTTTTT
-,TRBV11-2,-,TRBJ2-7,CASSLGARGPYEQYF,TGTGCCAGCAGCTTAGGGGCGCGGGGCCCATACGAGCAGTACTTC